The sequence of this T cell receptor (beta chain) was determined in a study of T-cell reconstitution after alpha-beta-depleted transplantation in children. A note on this clonotype: Its antigen is unknown.

Study findings and constraints: Some patients owed their high day-60 TCRbeta diversity to surviving recipient T cells and thymic progenitors.

This CDR3 has 12 residues. Between the trimmed V and J ends, which lost 8 bases and 11 bases, there was a span of 18 bases. CDR1 and CDR2 (germline): MDHEN, SYDVKM. This sample's TCRbeta library carried unique molecular identifier barcodes. Via MiXCR, TCRdb re-called the PCR reads, giving one row per CDR3 protein. The data contain 600,000 to 800,000 distinct CDR3 sequences, roughly 13% of them singletons. The sequence came from a girl aged 2-9 years with congenital amegakaryocytic thrombocytopenia, due to receive a stem cell transplant. The starting material was PBMCs, obtained before TCRalphabeta/CD19-depleted stem cell transplant. This chain links TRBV28 with TRBJ1-1; perhaps TRBD1 as D (5 bases). The chain's CDR3 is CASWRSGGAAFF. CDR3 bases: TGTGCCAGCTGGAGGAGTGGAGGGGCTGCTTTCTTT. Full variable domain (rest looked up from reference TRBV28 and TRBJ1-1): DVKVTQSSRYLVKRTGEKVFLECVQDMDHENMFWYRQDPGLGLRLIYFSYDVKMKEKGDIPEGYSVSREKKERFSLILESASTNQTSMYLCASWRSGGAAFFGQGTRLTVV.